Included here is one T cell receptor (beta chain) sequence, with context. The CDR3 is 16 residues long. With 6 bases clipped from V and 5 bases from J, the junction kept 10 bases outside the gene matches. Germline loops: CDR1 SGHDT, CDR2 YYEEEE. This sample is part of a study of control samples from healthy donors and cancer patients. The table came from immunoSEQ multiplex PCR; TCRdb's copy has only in-frame clones and leaves some out. The table includes about 55,000 clones, around 95% detected once. The chain carries TRBV5-6 and TRBJ2-1, with 11 bases lining up with TRBD1. The sequence came from a woman aged 25 to 45 in good health. Sample: blood. CDR3 protein: CASTTAPDRGHNEQFF. CDR3 DNA: TGTGCCAGCACCACAGCACCGGACAGGGGGCACAATGAGCAGTTCTTC. The full variable domain, rest sourced from reference TRBV5-6 and TRBJ2-1, is DAGVTQSPTHLIKTRGQQVTLRCSPKSGHDTVSWYQQALGQGPQFIFQYYEEEERQRGNFPDRFSGHQFPNYSSELNVNALLLGDSALYLCASTTAPDRGHNEQFFGPGTRLTVL.